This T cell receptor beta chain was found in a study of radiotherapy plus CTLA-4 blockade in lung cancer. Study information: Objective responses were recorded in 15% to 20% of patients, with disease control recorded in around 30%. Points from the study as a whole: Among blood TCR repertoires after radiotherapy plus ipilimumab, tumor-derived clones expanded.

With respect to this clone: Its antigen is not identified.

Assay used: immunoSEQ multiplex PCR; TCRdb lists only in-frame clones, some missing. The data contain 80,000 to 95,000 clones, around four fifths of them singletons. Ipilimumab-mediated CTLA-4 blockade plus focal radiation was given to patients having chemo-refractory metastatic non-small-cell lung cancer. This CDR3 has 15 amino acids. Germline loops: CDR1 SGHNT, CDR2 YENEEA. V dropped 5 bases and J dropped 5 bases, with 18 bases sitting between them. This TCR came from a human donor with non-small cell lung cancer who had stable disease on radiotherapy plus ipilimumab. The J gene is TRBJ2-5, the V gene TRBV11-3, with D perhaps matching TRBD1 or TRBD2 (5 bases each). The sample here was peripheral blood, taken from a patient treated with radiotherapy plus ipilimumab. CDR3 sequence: CASSARPVGVETQYF. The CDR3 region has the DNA TGTGCCAGCAGCGCCCGCCCGGTGGGGGTTGAGACCCAGTACTTC.